The next 5 T cell receptor beta chains were all read from a single sample in a study of cytomegalovirus exposure and HLA in healthy donors. The primer mix had 60 Vbeta and 13 Jbeta primers. Profiling relied on immunoSEQ multiplex PCR, and the TCRdb table lists in-frame clones only, not all of them. The table includes roughly 150,000 clones, about two thirds detected once. The sequenced sample was PBMCs. The receptors were sampled from a man aged 25-40 years in good health and CMV-seropositive.

This clone was recorded a few times. The J gene is TRBJ2-2, the V gene TRBV5-6; 7 bases are shared with TRBD2. Trimming took 2 bases from V and 4 from J; bases not matched to a gene: 5. The CDR3 length is 15 residues. Germline values: CDR1 SGHDT, CDR2 YYEEEE. The CDR3 DNA reads TGTGCCAGCAGCTTTGTAGCGGGTGCCACCGGGGAGCTGTTTTTT. This codes for CASSFVAGATGELFF.

The V gene is TRBV11-2, the J gene TRBJ2-1; no clear D gene. V was pared by 0 bases and J by 4 bases, with 10 bases between. Germline V lookup: CDR1 SGHAT, CDR2 FQNNGV. The CDR3 is 15 amino acids. The DNA of the CDR3 is TGTGCCAGCAGCTTAGATTTTCAACTTTACAATGAGCAGTTCTTC. Protein product: CASSLDFQLYNEQFF.

This chain connects TRBV28 to TRBJ2-1; 9 bases agree with TRBD2. CDR1 is MDHEN and CDR2 is SYDVKM in the germline V gene. The V segment lost 0 bases and the J segment 8 bases; nucleotides outside the gene matches: 17. The CDR3 length is 19 residues. The CDR3 region is CASSLCPQGGREGRYEQFF. In nucleotides, the CDR3 is TGTGCCAGCAGTTTATGCCCACAAGGAGGGCGGGAGGGCCGCTATGAGCAGTTCTTC.

This rearrangement joins TRBV9 to TRBJ2-3; TRBD2 is a possible D gene (5 bases). With 3 bases removed from V and 0 bases from J, the gap between germline ends came to 8 bases. CDR1 SGDLS and CDR2 YYNGEE come from the germline V gene. The CDR3 runs to 14 residues. CDR3 sequence: CASSGRTSTDTQYF. The CDR3 nucleotides are TGTGCCAGCAGCGGGAGGACTAGCACAGATACGCAGTATTTT. Full variable domain (remainder filled in from reference TRBV9 and TRBJ2-3): DSGVTQTPKHLITATGQRVTLRCSPRSGDLSVYWYQQSLDQGLQFLIQYYNGEERAKGNILERFSAQQFPDLHSELNLSSLELGDSALYFCASSGRTSTDTQYFGPGTRLTVL.

The sample holds a few counts of this clone. The chain couples TRBV10-1 to TRBJ2-2; 9 bases map to TRBD1. CDR1 WNHNN and CDR2 SYGVQD come from the germline V gene (reference sequence). This CDR3 region has 15 residues. Trimming at V came to 11 bases and at J to 6 bases, leaving 13 bases not matched to a gene. Written as DNA, the CDR3 is TGCGCCCCCCCCCGGGACAGGGATTGGCCCGGGGAGCTGTTTTTT. As protein: CAPPRDRDWPGELFF.